What follows is one T cell receptor beta chain and its context. What it binds is not known. TCRdb called the reads again in MiXCR, with one record for every CDR3 protein. The table has approximately 770,000 distinct CDR3 sequences, roughly 28% seen once. The data belong to a study of T cell repertoires in cytomegalovirus infection. The length of the CDR3 is 10 residues. Per germline, CDR1 DFQATT and CDR2 SNEGSKA (reference sequence). The germline V and J ends were trimmed by 5 bases and 8 bases, with 9 bases remaining between them. The sample here was cultured CD8+ T cells from PBMCs, taken from culture after CMV antigen stimulation. The chain uses TRBV20-1 and TRBJ1-2, with D maybe TRBD1 (6 bases). The TCR comes from a human donor in good health (CMV status not recorded). Some clones in this sample may be carry-over from other donors' samples. Here the CDR3 reads CSALGGGYTF. The DNA for the CDR3 is TGCAGTGCTTTGGGGGGCGGCTACACCTTC.